What follows are 29 T cell receptor beta chains derived from one specimen sequenced in a study of T cells after yellow fever vaccination. MiXCR, run by TCRdb on the 5' RACE reads, gives a single entry per CDR3 protein. Here the sample spans almost 600,000 distinct CDR3 sequences, about 13% being singletons. The sample in question was PBMCs, obtained on the day of the yellow fever booster vaccination. The receptors derive from a man aged 30-40 years who received the YFV17D yellow fever vaccine.

The V gene is TRBV19, the J gene TRBJ1-5; D ambiguous. The CDR3 has 14 amino acids. V was trimmed by 6 bases and J by 10 bases, leaving 19 bases between them. Germline V gene data show CDR1 as LNHDA and CDR2 as SQIVND (reference sequence). Here the CDR3 reads CASSDAGSLGPQHF. The CDR3 DNA sequence: TGTGCCAGTAGCGACGCGGGGAGTTTAGGTCCCCAGCATTTT.

This clonotype was seen only a few times. This rearrangement joins TRBV5-1 to TRBJ2-5; 10 nucleotides match TRBD2. Germline-derived CDR1 and CDR2 are SGHRS and YFSETQ. With 4 bases clipped from V and 4 bases from J, the junction kept 4 bases outside the gene matches. The CDR3 has 14 residues. CDR3 bases: TGCGCCAGCAGCGCGACTAGCGGGTTAGAGACCCAGTACTTC. Its protein is CASSATSGLETQYF. Based on the CDR3 plus reference TRBV5-1 and TRBJ2-5, the full variable domain is KAGVTQTPRYLIKTRGQQVTLSCSPISGHRSVSWYQQTPGQGLQFLFEYFSETQRNKGNFPGRFSGRQFSNSRSEMNVSTLELGDSALYLCASSATSGLETQYFGPGTRLLVL.

The rearrangement links TRBV6-2 or TRBV6-3 to TRBJ2-3; maybe TRBD2 (6 bases). V lost 4 bases, J lost 6 bases, and 11 bases lay in between. The germline V gene has CDR1 MNHEY and CDR2 SVGEGT. The CDR3 totals 13 residues. The CDR3 spells CASSSRGWDTQYF. CDR3 bases: TGTGCCAGCAGTTCGCGGGGCTGGGATACGCAGTATTTT.

The chain carries TRBV12-3 or TRBV12-4 and TRBJ2-2; 13 bases agree with TRBD2. This CDR3 is 16 amino acids long. The ends lost 5 bases at V and 5 bases at J; junction bases unmatched: 5. For the CDR3, the DNA is TGTGCCAGCAGTCAGCGGACTAGCGGGAGTACCGGGGAGCTGTTTTTT. Translating it yields CASSQRTSGSTGELFF.

V gene TRBV29-1 combines with J gene TRBJ2-7, with D unclear. V lost 7 bases to trimming and J lost 2 bases, with 15 bases between them. The CDR3 length is 13 residues. Germline values: CDR1 SQVTM, CDR2 ANQGSEA. The CDR3 DNA reads as TGCAGCGCCATCGGCCAGGAAACCTACGAGCAGTACTTC. Translated, it gives CSAIGQETYEQYF.

This chain joins TRBV20-1 and TRBJ2-5, with 9 bases fitting TRBD2. The CDR3 consists of 14 residues. With 4 bases clipped from V and 8 bases from J, the junction kept 11 bases outside the gene matches. The V gene's germline CDR1 is DFQATT and CDR2 SNEGSKA (reference sequence). The CDR3 sequence is CSAKPSGVLGTQYF. The CDR3 DNA reads TGCAGTGCTAAGCCTAGCGGGGTTTTGGGTACCCAGTACTTC.

This clonotype was observed many times. The chain has TRBV7-6 and TRBJ1-5; the D gene is possibly TRBD1 (5 bases). Trimming shortened V by 8 bases and J by 7 bases, and 15 bases separated the two germline ends. Germline V gives CDR1 SGHVS, CDR2 FNYEAQ. The CDR3 is 13 residues long. The CDR3 sequence is CASGRGLDQPQHF. The CDR3 DNA reads as TGTGCCAGCGGGCGGGGACTGGACCAGCCCCAGCATTTT.

V usage is TRBV20-1 and J usage is TRBJ2-3; no definite D call. The CDR3 has 13 amino acids. With 6 bases removed from V and 1 base from J, the gap between germline ends came to 11 bases. The germline gives CDR1 DFQATT, CDR2 SNEGSKA (reference sequence). CDR3 DNA sequence: TGCAGTGCGATTGCTGATGGCACAGATACGCAGTATTTT. This encodes CSAIADGTDTQYF.

This clonotype was detected a few times. The CDR3, as DNA: TGCAGTGCTAGAGCTGCGGGAAACGAGCAGTACTTC. Encoded protein: CSARAAGNEQYF. The gene calls are TRBV20-1 and TRBJ2-7, with D tentatively TRBD2 (6 bases). Trimming removed 1 base from V and 5 bases from J, with 9 bases in between. CDR1 DFQATT and CDR2 SNEGSKA come from the germline V gene (reference sequence). The CDR3 runs to 12 residues.

There are many counts of this clonotype. This sequence joins TRBV28 and TRBJ2-1; D unclear. This CDR3 comprises 12 residues. The germline V gene encodes CDR1 MDHEN and CDR2 SYDVKM. Trimming shortened V by 7 bases and J by 2 bases, and 6 bases separated the two germline ends. The CDR3 coding sequence is TGTGCCAGCAACCGTGCCTACAATGAGCAGTTCTTC. Encoded protein: CASNRAYNEQFF.

The rearrangement joins TRBV5-6 to TRBJ2-2, with 9 bases identical to TRBD2. Germline V lookup: CDR1 SGHDT, CDR2 YYEEEE. This CDR3 contains 19 residues. The junction had 18 bases not matched to a gene; V was cut back by 4 bases and J by 5 bases. The CDR3 DNA reads as TGTGCCAGCAGCCCCCGCCGAAGCGGGAGGACGCGATTGACCGGGGAGCTGTTTTTT. Translation gives CASSPRRSGRTRLTGELFF.

The chain recombines TRBV12-3 or TRBV12-4 with TRBJ2-7; 11 bases agree with TRBD2. The CDR3 has 17 residues. The trim removed 5 bases at V and 3 bases at J, leaving 12 bases unmatched. In DNA form, the CDR3 reads TGTGCCAGCAGTCTAACTAGCGGGAGTTCTGAGGGCTACGAGCAGTACTTC. Its protein product is CASSLTSGSSEGYEQYF.

V and J are TRBV7-2 and TRBJ2-7; the D is unclear. V gave up 1 base and J gave up 13 bases, with 17 bases separating them. Looked up from germline, CDR1 is SGHTA and CDR2 is FQGNSA. This CDR3 has 13 amino acids. The CDR3 nucleotides read TGTGCCAGCAGCTTAGACTCGTTCCCACCGGTCTACTTC. Encoded protein: CASSLDSFPPVYF.

This clonotype was observed a handful of times. This chain connects TRBV19 to TRBJ2-7; 7 bases are a match to TRBD1. The germline V gene has CDR1 LNHDA and CDR2 SQIVND (reference sequence). The ends lost 6 bases at V and 3 bases at J; junction bases unmatched: 8. The CDR3 sequence is 14 residues long. The CDR3 DNA is TGTGCCAGTAGCGCCGGGACAGACAACTACGAGCAGTACTTC. Translating gives CASSAGTDNYEQYF.

The chain combines TRBV28 with TRBJ2-7; 8 bases align to TRBD2. From germline, CDR1 is MDHEN and CDR2 SYDVKM. The CDR3 is 14 amino acids. With 10 bases clipped from V and 2 bases from J, the junction kept 10 bases outside the gene matches. The CDR3, as DNA: TGTGCCACCTATTTAGCGGGATCGACCTACGAGCAGTACTTC. It translates to CATYLAGSTYEQYF.

This clonotype was detected only a few times. This rearrangement joins TRBV19 to TRBJ2-7; the D gene is possibly TRBD2 (5 bases). The CDR3 runs to 15 residues. Trimming left V 1 base short and J 3 bases short, with 13 bases between. CDR1 is LNHDA, CDR2 SQIVND, per germline (reference sequence). The chain's CDR3 is CASSIGGSGDYEQYF. CDR3 bases: TGTGCCAGTAGTATAGGGGGAAGCGGAGACTACGAGCAGTACTTC. Full variable domain (missing parts from reference TRBV19 and TRBJ2-7): DGGITQSPKYLFRKEGQNVTLSCEQNLNHDAMYWYRQDPGQGLRLIYYSQIVNDFQKGDIAEGYSVSREKKESFPLTVTSAQKNPTAFYLCASSIGGSGDYEQYFGPGTRLTVT.

A few counts support this clonotype. The V gene is TRBV5-5, the J gene TRBJ2-7; D gene ambiguous. The CDR3 runs to 11 residues. Germline CDR1 SGHKS, CDR2 YYEKEE (reference sequence). V lost 2 bases, J lost 5 bases, and 5 bases lay in between. DNA for the CDR3: TGTGCCAGCAGCTTAATAGACGAGCAGTACTTC. Translating it yields CASSLIDEQYF.

This clonotype was counted only a few times. The CDR3 loop reads CASSLDQYSLEQYF. The CDR3 nucleotides read TGTGCCAGCAGCTTAGATCAGTACAGTCTCGAGCAGTACTTC. The chain links TRBV7-9 to TRBJ2-7; no definite D call. Germline V gives CDR1 SEHNR, CDR2 FQNEAQ (reference sequence). The CDR3 consists of 14 residues. V gave up 1 base and J gave up 6 bases, with 13 bases separating them.

This clonotype was observed a few times. The rearrangement links TRBV5-5 to TRBJ2-7; 8 bases agree with TRBD1. Germline V gene sequence: CDR1 SGHKS, CDR2 YYEKEE (reference sequence). V lost 4 bases and J lost 3; bases outside the gene matches: 6. There are 14 residues in the CDR3. CDR3 sequence reads: CASSRGQAVYEQYF. CDR3 DNA sequence: TGTGCCAGCAGCAGGGGACAGGCTGTCTACGAGCAGTACTTC.

The table lists this clonotype with a few counts. The chain has TRBV5-1 and TRBJ2-4; no clear D. Germline V gene sequence: CDR1 SGHRS, CDR2 YFSETQ. The CDR3 is 17 residues long. V was cut by 0 bases and J by 0 bases, with 13 bases left in between. DNA of the CDR3: TGCGCCAGCAGCTTGGACATGACTTCGCTAGCCAAAAACATTCAGTACTTC. This gives the protein CASSLDMTSLAKNIQYF.

V is TRBV15 and J is TRBJ2-7; D uncertain. The CDR3 extends over 14 amino acids. CDR1 and CDR2 from the germline V gene are LNHNV and YYDKDF (reference sequence). Trimming took 2 bases from V and 7 from J, leaving 15 bases between them. The CDR3, as DNA: TGTGCCACCAGCAGACGACTGGTGGGGAATGAGCAGTACTTC. It translates to CATSRRLVGNEQYF.

In this sample, this clonotype turned up a few times. This chain joins TRBV6-5 and TRBJ2-7, with D hard to call. Germline CDR1 reads MNHEY; CDR2 reads SVGAGI. The CDR3 runs to 14 residues. V lost 2 bases, J lost 6 bases, and 14 bases lay in between. The DNA for the CDR3 is TGTGCCAGCAGTTACCAAAACTCCGTTAGCGAGCAGTACTTC. Its protein product is CASSYQNSVSEQYF.

This clonotype turned up a few times. The rearrangement links TRBV5-4 to TRBJ2-1, with TRBD1 as a possible D gene (6 bases). The CDR3 runs 14 residues. Germline assignment: CDR1 SGHNT and CDR2 YYREEE (reference sequence). V lost 4 bases and J lost 8, with 16 bases in between. The CDR3 region has the DNA TGTGCCAGCAGCCAATCCCTACAGGGCCATGAGCAGTTCTTC. Translated, it gives CASSQSLQGHEQFF.

The chain is built from TRBV5-1 and TRBJ2-2; 7 nucleotides match TRBD2. The V gene end was trimmed by 1 base and the J gene end by 1 base; junction bases not matched to a gene: 10. The CDR3 totals 18 residues. The V gene's germline CDR1 is SGHRS and CDR2 YFSETQ. CDR3 loop: CASSLPLVTSRNTGELFF. DNA for the CDR3: TGCGCCAGCAGCTTGCCCCTCGTGACTAGCCGGAACACCGGGGAGCTGTTTTTT.

The chain carries TRBV3-1 and TRBJ2-7, with 11 nucleotides matching TRBD1. V was clipped by 5 bases and J by 2 bases; unmatched bases: 5. The CDR3 is 15 residues long. Germline V CDR1 and CDR2: LGHDT, YNNKEL (reference sequence). The chain's CDR3 is CASSYRDRGAYEQYF. The CDR3 DNA is TGTGCCAGCAGCTACCGGGACAGGGGGGCCTACGAGCAGTACTTC.

The chain couples TRBV6-2 or TRBV6-3 to TRBJ1-5; no clear D gene. The ends were cut back, 0 bases at V and 6 bases at J, with 18 bases in the middle. Looked up from germline, CDR1 is MNHEY and CDR2 is SVGEGT. The CDR3 extends over 17 amino acids. This CDR3 is CASSYSVTGSVSQPQHF. CDR3 nucleotide sequence: TGTGCCAGCAGTTACTCCGTCACGGGGTCGGTTAGTCAGCCCCAGCATTTT.

The chain carries TRBV15 and TRBJ2-7; the D is unclear. Germline V lookup: CDR1 LNHNV, CDR2 YYDKDF (reference sequence). V gave up 0 bases and J gave up 3 bases, with 15 bases separating them. The CDR3 is 16 amino acids. The DNA for the CDR3 is TGTGCCACCAGCAGAGAAGAGGCCCGGGTTGACTACGAGCAGTACTTC. This sequence encodes CATSREEARVDYEQYF.

The rearrangement joins TRBV6-1 to TRBJ2-5, with TRBD2 matching over 13 bases. V lost 6 bases, J lost 5 bases, and 9 bases stayed unmatched. There are 16 residues in the CDR3. Germline CDR1 is MNHNS and CDR2 is SASEGT. The CDR3 region has the DNA TGTGCCAGCAGGCGAGCGGGACTAGCGGGATTGGAGACCCAGTACTTC. Amino acids: CASRRAGLAGLETQYF.

This clonotype was seen once. A much larger clone lies one base from this, so it may be a read error. This chain joins TRBV5-1 and TRBJ2-2, with no clear D. Germline V lookup: CDR1 SGHRS, CDR2 YFSETQ. The germline V and J ends were trimmed by 0 bases and 0 bases, with 6 bases remaining between them. The CDR3 covers 15 residues. CDR3 nucleotide sequence: TGCGCCAGCAGCTTGGCGAAAGCGAACACCGGGGAGCTGTTTTTT. Amino acids: CASSLAKANTGELFF. Looking up the rest from reference TRBV5-1 and TRBJ2-2 gives the full variable domain: KAGVTQTPRYLIKTRGQQVTLSCSPISGHRSVSWYQQTPGQGLQFLFEYFSETQRNKGNFPGRFSGRQFSNSRSEMNVSTLELGDSALYLCASSLAKANTGELFFGEGSRLTVL.